This T cell receptor beta chain was identified during a study of T cell therapy after organ transplantation. Regarding the study as a whole: Nonresponder repertoires showed strong pretherapy expansions, barely changing post-therapy.

V was clipped by 1 base and J by 12 bases, with 22 bases between them. The CDR3 length is 16 residues. The germline CDR1 and CDR2 sequences are PRHDT and FYEKMQ (reference sequence). The data were produced by immunoSEQ multiplex PCR, yet TCRdb's version contains in-frame clones alone and is incomplete. Here the sample spans 50,000 or so clones, approximately 94% being singletons. Worth noting for this clone: What it binds is not known.

The chain employs TRBV13 and TRBJ2-1; D is perhaps TRBD2 (5 bases). The sequence was obtained from a human patient who had received a solid organ transplant and had CMV disease. The starting material was CD8+ T cells from blood, obtained before autologous CMV-specific T cell therapy. Here the CDR3 DNA reads TGTGCCAGCAGCTTAGACGGGTCGGGGAAAACGGTTGGGCAGTTCTTC. Its translation: CASSLDGSGKTVGQFF. The full variable domain, in which reference TRBV13 and TRBJ2-1 provide the parts outside the CDR3, is AAGVIQSPRHLIKEKRETATLKCYPIPRHDTVYWYQQGPGQDPQFLISFYEKMQSDKGSIPDRFSAQQFSDYHSELNMSSLELGDSALYFCASSLDGSGKTVGQFFGPGTRLTVL.